This T cell receptor beta chain is drawn from a study of T-cell reconstitution after alpha-beta-depleted transplantation in children. This clonotype was detected many times. TCRbeta library preparation incorporated unique molecular identifiers. TCRdb reprocessed the PCR reads with MiXCR, giving one entry per CDR3 protein. The sample shows some 300,000 distinct CDR3 sequences, about 9.5% of them seen only once. Germline trimming cut 2 bases from V and 10 bases from J; bases unmatched to any gene: 1. CDR1 is SNHLY, CDR2 FYNNEI, per germline. There are 11 residues in the CDR3. This TCR was sampled from a boy under two years old with acute myeloid leukemia, due to receive a stem cell transplant. The J gene is TRBJ1-1, the V gene TRBV2, with 7 nucleotides matching TRBD1. The source material was PBMCs, sampled before TCRalphabeta/CD19-depleted stem cell transplant. The CDR3 region has the DNA TGTGCCAGCAGTGAATGGACAGGAGCTTTCTTT. This gives the protein CASSEWTGAFF.